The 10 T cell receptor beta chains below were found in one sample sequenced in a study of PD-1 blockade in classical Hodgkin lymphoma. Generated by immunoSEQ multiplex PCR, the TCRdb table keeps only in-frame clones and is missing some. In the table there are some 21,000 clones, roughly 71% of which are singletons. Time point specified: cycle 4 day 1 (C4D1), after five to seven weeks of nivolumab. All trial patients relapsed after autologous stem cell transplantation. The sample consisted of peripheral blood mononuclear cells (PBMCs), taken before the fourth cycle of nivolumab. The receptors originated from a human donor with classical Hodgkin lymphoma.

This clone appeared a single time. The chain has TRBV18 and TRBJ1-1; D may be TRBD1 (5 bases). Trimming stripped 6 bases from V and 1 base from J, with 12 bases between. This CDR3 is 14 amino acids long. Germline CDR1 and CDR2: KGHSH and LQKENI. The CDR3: CASSGQARNTEAFF. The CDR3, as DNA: TGTGCCAGCTCGGGGCAGGCCCGGAACACTGAAGCTTTCTTT.

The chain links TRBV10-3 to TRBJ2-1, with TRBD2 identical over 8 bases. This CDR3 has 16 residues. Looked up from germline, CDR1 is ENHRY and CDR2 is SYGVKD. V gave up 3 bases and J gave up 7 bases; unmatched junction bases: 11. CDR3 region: CAISDWVGLAGNEQFF. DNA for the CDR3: TGTGCCATCAGTGATTGGGTGGGCCTAGCGGGTAATGAGCAGTTCTTC.

The CDR3, as DNA: TGCGCCAGCAGTCAGGGACAGGGGGTTCTTGGGGAGACCCAGTACTTC. Translated: CASSQGQGVLGETQYF. The chain couples TRBV23-1 to TRBJ2-5; 11 bases fit TRBD1. TRBV23-1 is labeled an ORF, and its function is uncertain. The junction had 8 bases not matched to a gene; V was cut back by 3 bases and J by 5 bases. The CDR3 length is 16 residues.

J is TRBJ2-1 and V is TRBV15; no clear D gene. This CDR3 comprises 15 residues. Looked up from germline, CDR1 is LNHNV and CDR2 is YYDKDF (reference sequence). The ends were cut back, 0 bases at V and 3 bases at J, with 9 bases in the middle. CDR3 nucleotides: TGTGCCACCAGCAGAGATCACGAGAACTACAATGAGCAGTTCTTC. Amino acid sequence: CATSRDHENYNEQFF.

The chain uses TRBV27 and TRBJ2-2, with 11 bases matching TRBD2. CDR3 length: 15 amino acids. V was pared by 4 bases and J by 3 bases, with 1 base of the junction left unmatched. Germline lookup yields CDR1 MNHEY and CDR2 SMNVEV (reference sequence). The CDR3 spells CASSWTSGYTGELFF. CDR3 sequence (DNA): TGTGCCAGCAGTTGGACTAGCGGGTACACCGGGGAGCTGTTTTTT.

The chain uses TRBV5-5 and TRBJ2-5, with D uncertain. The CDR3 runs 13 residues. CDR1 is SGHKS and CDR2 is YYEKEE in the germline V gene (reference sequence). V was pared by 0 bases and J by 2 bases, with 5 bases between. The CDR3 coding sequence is TGTGCCAGCAGCTTGGAGTGGCAAGAGACCCAGTACTTC. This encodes CASSLEWQETQYF.

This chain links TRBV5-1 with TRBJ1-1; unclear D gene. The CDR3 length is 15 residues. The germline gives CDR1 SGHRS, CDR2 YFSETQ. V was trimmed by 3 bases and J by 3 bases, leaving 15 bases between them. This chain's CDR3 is CASSWENGWDTEAFF. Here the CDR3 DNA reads TGCGCCAGCAGCTGGGAAAACGGGTGGGACACTGAAGCTTTCTTT. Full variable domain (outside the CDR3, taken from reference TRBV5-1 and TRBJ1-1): KAGVTQTPRYLIKTRGQQVTLSCSPISGHRSVSWYQQTPGQGLQFLFEYFSETQRNKGNFPGRFSGRQFSNSRSEMNVSTLELGDSALYLCASSWENGWDTEAFFGQGTRLTVV.

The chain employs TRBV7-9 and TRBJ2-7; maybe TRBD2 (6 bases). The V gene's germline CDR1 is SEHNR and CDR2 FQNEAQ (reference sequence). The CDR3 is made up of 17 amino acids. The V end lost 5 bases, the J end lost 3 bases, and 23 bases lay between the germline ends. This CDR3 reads CASSQAQGGAGNYEQYF. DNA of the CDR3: TGTGCCAGCAGCCAAGCCCAAGGAGGGGCGGGTAACTACGAGCAGTACTTC.

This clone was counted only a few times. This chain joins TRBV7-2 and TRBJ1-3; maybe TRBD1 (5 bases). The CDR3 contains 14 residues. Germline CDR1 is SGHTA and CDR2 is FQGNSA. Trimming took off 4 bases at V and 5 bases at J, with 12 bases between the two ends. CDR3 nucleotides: TGTGCCAGCAGCTATCAGGGCGGAAGAAACACCATATATTTT. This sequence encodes CASSYQGGRNTIYF.

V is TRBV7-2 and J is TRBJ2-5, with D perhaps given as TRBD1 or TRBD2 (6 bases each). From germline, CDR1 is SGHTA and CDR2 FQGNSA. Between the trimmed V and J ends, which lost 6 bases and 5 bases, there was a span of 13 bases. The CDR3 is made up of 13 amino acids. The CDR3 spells CASSKGGLETQYF. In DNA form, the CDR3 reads TGTGCCAGCAGTAAGGGGGGTTTGGAGACCCAGTACTTC.